This T cell receptor (beta chain) was retrieved from a study of T cell changes during pregnancy in multiple sclerosis. V lost 4 bases to trimming and J lost 9 bases, with 17 bases between them. Germline V gene data show CDR1 as SGDLS and CDR2 as YYNGEE. The CDR3 runs to 14 residues. Here immunoSEQ multiplex PCR was the method, and the copy in TCRdb shows in-frame clones only, minus some. The sample records 55,000 to 80,000 clones, 90% being singletons. The chain links TRBV9 to TRBJ2-1; D perhaps matches TRBD2 (5 bases). The specimen comprised peripheral blood, sampled after pregnancy. The sequence was collected from a female donor in good health, enrolled as a control in a pregnancy study. The CDR3 DNA sequence: TGTGCCAGCAGCTCCTCCGGGGTCTCCACTGAGCAGTTCTTC. It is translated as CASSSSGVSTEQFF.